These 11 T cell receptor beta chains were all obtained from the same sample, sequenced in a study of shared clonotypes between healthy human individuals. Sequenced by immunoSEQ multiplex PCR; TCRdb stores in-frame clones only, minus some. The sample includes some 2,100,000 clones, approximately 94% of them seen just once. The sequenced material came from naive CD4+ T cells sorted from blood. Subset meaning: CD45RA+ positively selected. The source of these receptors is a young man in good health.

The gene calls are TRBV28 and TRBJ1-2; 7 nucleotides line up with TRBD1. This CDR3 region has 16 residues. Germline CDR1 MDHEN, CDR2 SYDVKM. Trimming at V came to 8 bases and at J to 5 bases, leaving 17 bases not matched to a gene. CDR3 DNA: TGTGCCAGCGATTGGGTTGGGGGAGACAGGGAATATGGCTACACCTTC. It is translated as CASDWVGGDREYGYTF.

The CDR3 is CASILPGGGDSPLHF. CDR3 sequence (DNA): TGTGCCAGCATCCTGCCAGGAGGGGGAGATTCACCCCTCCACTTT. This chain connects TRBV5-8 to TRBJ1-6; D may be TRBD1 (6 bases). Between the trimmed V and J ends, which lost 6 bases and 8 bases, there was a span of 18 bases. Germline V gene lookup returns CDR1 SGHTS and CDR2 YDEGEE. The CDR3 runs 15 residues.

The rearrangement joins TRBV6-1 to TRBJ1-5, with 9 bases matching TRBD1. The CDR3 is made up of 15 amino acids. Losses at the gene ends were 6 bases for V and 3 bases for J; bases not matched to a gene: 6. CDR1 and CDR2 from the germline V gene are MNHNS and SASEGT. CDR3 in amino acids: CASRFTGGFNQPQHF. The DNA for the CDR3 is TGTGCCAGCAGATTCACAGGGGGCTTCAATCAGCCCCAGCATTTT.

With regard to this clone: Other DNA sequences in the sample encode the same CDR3. The chain employs TRBV15 and TRBJ2-7; 7 nucleotides match TRBD1. Germline-derived CDR1 and CDR2 are LNHNV and YYDKDF (reference sequence). This CDR3 has 14 amino acids. J lost 4 bases, V lost 0 bases, and 3 bases had no gene match. The CDR3 is CATSRDRQGYEQYF. The CDR3 nucleotides are TGTGCCACCAGCAGAGATCGACAGGGTTACGAGCAGTACTTC.

The genes are TRBV25-1 and TRBJ2-7; TRBD1 might be the D (6 bases). The CDR3 has 15 residues. In germline, CDR1 is MGHDK, CDR2 SYGVNS. V lost 4 bases to trimming and J lost 4 bases, with 17 bases between them. In DNA form, the CDR3 reads TGTGCCAGCAGTGGAGGACAGCCACTCGGGTACGAGCAGTACTTC. It is translated as CASSGGQPLGYEQYF.

V and J are TRBV5-1 and TRBJ2-7, with a tentative D call TRBD1 (6 bases). The ends were cut back, 1 base at V and 4 bases at J, with 15 bases in the middle. The CDR3 runs to 15 residues. Germline V gene lookup returns CDR1 SGHRS and CDR2 YFSETQ. CDR3 region: CASSLQGFAIYEQYF. CDR3 coding DNA: TGCGCCAGCAGCTTGCAGGGGTTCGCTATATACGAGCAGTACTTC.

The V call is TRBV10-3, the J call TRBJ2-1, with 9 bases lining up with TRBD2. The CDR3 extends over 14 amino acids. The V gene's germline CDR1 is ENHRY and CDR2 SYGVKD. V was pared by 8 bases and J by 4 bases, with 6 bases of the junction left unmatched. The CDR3 reads CAIAGGQQYNEQFF. The CDR3 DNA follows: TGTGCCATCGCGGGGGGGCAACAGTACAATGAGCAGTTCTTC.

This chain links TRBV6-6 with TRBJ2-7; 8 bases are shared with TRBD2. This CDR3 has 15 residues. Germline V CDR1 and CDR2: MNHNY, SVGAGI (reference sequence). J gave up 0 bases and V 6 bases, and 7 bases lay outside the gene matches. The CDR3 spells CASSSGGDPSYEQYF. CDR3 nucleotide sequence: TGTGCCAGCAGCTCCGGGGGGGACCCCTCCTACGAGCAGTACTTC.

The chain couples TRBV6-5 to TRBJ2-7; D is ambiguous. V lost 0 bases and J 0 bases, leaving 12 bases between the germline ends. The CDR3 loop spans 16 amino acids. From germline, CDR1 is MNHEY and CDR2 SVGAGI. CDR3 sequence reads: CASSYSSLRSSYEQYF. CDR3 coding DNA: TGTGCCAGCAGTTACTCGAGTCTCCGTAGCTCCTACGAGCAGTACTTC.

The chain joins TRBV19 to TRBJ2-5; weak D call: TRBD2 (5 bases). V lost 2 bases and J lost 2, with 12 bases in between. CDR3 length: 15 amino acids. The germline gives CDR1 LNHDA, CDR2 SQIVND (reference sequence). The CDR3 region is CASSINPGFQETQYF. In nucleotides, the CDR3 is TGTGCCAGTAGTATAAATCCGGGATTTCAAGAGACCCAGTACTTC.

The chain employs TRBV7-9 and TRBJ2-7; 10 positions match TRBD1. Germline V gene lookup returns CDR1 SEHNR and CDR2 FQNEAQ (reference sequence). V was pared by 4 bases and J by 1 base, with 7 bases of the junction left unmatched. CDR3 length: 16 amino acids. For the CDR3, the DNA is TGTGCCAGCAGCTCGCCGACAGGGGGCGTATCCTACGAGCAGTACTTC. Protein product: CASSSPTGGVSYEQYF.